These 29 T cell receptor beta chains were all obtained from the same sample, sequenced in a study of shared clonotypes between healthy human individuals. Profiled with immunoSEQ multiplex PCR; TCRdb holds only in-frame clones, not every one. The sample has about 2,500,000 clones; approximately 94% are singletons. The sequencing sample was made of naive CD4+ T cells sorted from blood. Subset defined: CD45RA+ positively selected. Every receptor here comes from a man between 18 and 29 years old in good health.

V gene TRBV5-4 combines with J gene TRBJ2-3; D is unclear. The CDR3 length is 13 residues. Trimming pared 4 bases from V and 2 bases from J, leaving 8 bases between. Germline V CDR1 and CDR2: SGHNT, YYREEE (reference sequence). The CDR3 DNA follows: TGTGCCAGCAGCCGAATTTCCACAGATACGCAGTATTTT. Translation gives CASSRISTDTQYF. Combining the CDR3 with reference TRBV5-4 and TRBJ2-3 gives the whole variable domain ETGVTQSPTHLIKTRGQQVTLRCSSQSGHNTVSWYQQALGQGPQFIFQYYREEENGRGNFPPRFSGLQFPNYSSELNVNALELDDSALYLCASSRISTDTQYFGPGTRLTVL.

The rearrangement uses TRBV9 and TRBJ2-5, with D tentatively TRBD1 (5 bases). The germline V gene has CDR1 SGDLS and CDR2 YYNGEE. The CDR3 extends over 15 amino acids. Trimming stripped 0 bases from V and 5 bases from J, with 14 bases between. The CDR3 is CASSVEGAALETQYF. The CDR3 nucleotides read TGTGCCAGCAGCGTAGAAGGGGCAGCTCTGGAGACCCAGTACTTC.

The rearrangement uses TRBV30 and TRBJ2-3; D gene unclear. This CDR3 is 12 amino acids long. V was shortened by 0 bases and J by 7 bases, with 8 bases between the two germline ends. Looked up from germline, CDR1 is GTSNPN and CDR2 is SVGIG (reference sequence). The CDR3 sequence is CAWSVQRNTQYF. The CDR3 DNA reads as TGTGCCTGGAGTGTACAAAGAAATACGCAGTATTTT. The full variable domain, rest sourced from reference TRBV30 and TRBJ2-3, is SQTIHQWPATLVQPVGSPLSLECTVEGTSNPNLYWYRQAAGRGLQLLFYSVGIGQISSEVPQNLSASRPQDRQFILSSKKLLLSDSGFYLCAWSVQRNTQYFGPGTRLTVL.

This chain uses TRBV4-2 with TRBJ2-2; a weak D match, TRBD1 (5 bases). Per the germline V gene, CDR1 is LGHNA and CDR2 is YNFKEQ. V was clipped by 0 bases and J by 5 bases, with 7 bases between them. The length of the CDR3 is 14 residues. This CDR3 reads CASSQEAGTGELFF. The CDR3 nucleotides read TGTGCCAGCAGCCAAGAGGCAGGGACCGGGGAGCTGTTTTTT.

The chain couples TRBV11-2 to TRBJ1-5, with unresolved D. Between the trimmed V and J ends, which lost 1 base and 4 bases, there was a span of 8 bases. The germline V gene encodes CDR1 SGHAT and CDR2 FQNNGV. The CDR3 has 14 amino acids. CDR3 DNA: TGTGCCAGCAGCTTAGGGTGGGAAAATCAGCCCCAGCATTTT. Its protein product is CASSLGWENQPQHF.

The CDR3 DNA reads TGTGCCAGTAGTATAAATCGGGACGGGGCCTACGAGCAGTACTTC. It specifies CASSINRDGAYEQYF. This chain uses TRBV19 with TRBJ2-7; D is tentatively TRBD1 or TRBD2 (5 bases each). This CDR3 has 15 amino acids. Per the germline V gene, CDR1 is LNHDA and CDR2 is SQIVND (reference sequence). The ends were cut back, 2 bases at V and 2 bases at J, with 13 bases in the middle.

J is TRBJ2-4 and V is TRBV6-4, with D uncertain. V was clipped by 0 bases and J by 3 bases, with 12 bases between them. This CDR3 has 16 residues. Germline-derived CDR1 and CDR2 are MRHNA and SNTAGT. The CDR3 DNA is TGTGCCAGCAGTGACTCGAACGGATCCGACAAAAACATTCAGTACTTC. It translates to CASSDSNGSDKNIQYF.

This rearrangement joins TRBV28 to TRBJ2-1; 9 bases align to TRBD1. The V and J ends lost 3 bases and 7 bases, in that order; junction bases with no gene match: 13. Germline V gene sequence: CDR1 MDHEN, CDR2 SYDVKM. The CDR3 extends over 17 amino acids. CDR3 region: CASSFMAPGQGMNEQFF. CDR3 coding DNA: TGTGCCAGCAGTTTTATGGCCCCGGGACAGGGTATGAATGAGCAGTTCTTC.

As regards this clone: The sample contains more than one DNA sequence encoding this CDR3. This chain uses TRBV18 with TRBJ1-1; D is uncertain. CDR1 and CDR2 from the germline V gene are KGHSH and LQKENI. This CDR3 contains 15 residues. The V and J ends lost 0 bases and 1 base respectively, with 9 bases between them. The CDR3 bases are TGTGCCAGCTCACCACCGATGGGCCAGAACACTGAAGCTTTCTTT. Translation: CASSPPMGQNTEAFF.

V gene TRBV7-9 combines with J gene TRBJ1-5; D uncertain. CDR1 is SEHNR, CDR2 FQNEAQ, per germline (reference sequence). With 1 base removed from V and 5 bases from J, the gap between germline ends came to 9 bases. The CDR3 contains 14 residues. CDR3 in DNA: TGTGCCAGCAGCTTAGATCAGGTTGATCAGCCCCAGCATTTT. This gives the protein CASSLDQVDQPQHF.

In regard to this clone: The same CDR3 is also encoded by other DNA sequences in this sample. The chain recombines TRBV28 with TRBJ1-6; 9 bases line up with TRBD1. This CDR3 contains 16 residues. V was clipped by 5 bases and J by 4 bases; unmatched bases: 6. Germline V CDR1 and CDR2: MDHEN, SYDVKM. The CDR3 coding sequence is TGTGCCAGCAGTCTCGCCGGGACAGGGTATAATTCACCCCTCCACTTT. This translates into CASSLAGTGYNSPLHF.

The chain joins TRBV27 to TRBJ2-5; the match to TRBD2 covers 10 bases. CDR3 size: 15 residues. J was trimmed by 6 bases and V by 6 bases; bases with no gene match: 10. Germline loops: CDR1 MNHEY, CDR2 SMNVEV (reference sequence). For the CDR3, the DNA is TGTGCCAGCAGGACTCGGTCTAGCGGGAGACAGACCCAGTACTTC. Translation: CASRTRSSGRQTQYF.

The chain employs TRBV5-1 and TRBJ1-4; 8 positions agree with TRBD1. Germline lookup yields CDR1 SGHRS and CDR2 YFSETQ. The CDR3 is made up of 15 amino acids. Trimming cost V 6 bases and J 5 bases; bases outside gene matches: 9. CDR3: CASTVWQGANEKLFF. In DNA form, the CDR3 reads TGCGCCAGCACCGTTTGGCAGGGGGCGAATGAAAAACTGTTTTTT. Supplemented by reference TRBV5-1 and TRBJ1-4, the full variable domain reads KAGVTQTPRYLIKTRGQQVTLSCSPISGHRSVSWYQQTPGQGLQFLFEYFSETQRNKGNFPGRFSGRQFSNSRSEMNVSTLELGDSALYLCASTVWQGANEKLFFGSGTQLSVL.

Turning to this clone: Other DNA sequences in the same sample also yield this CDR3. The chain joins TRBV5-1 to TRBJ2-1, with D possibly matching TRBD2 (6 bases). V lost 4 bases to trimming and J lost 4 bases, with 15 bases between them. The CDR3 covers 15 residues. Germline CDR1 is SGHRS and CDR2 is YFSETQ. The CDR3 loop reads CASSLSGERYNEQFF. The DNA for the CDR3 is TGCGCCAGCAGCCTGTCGGGGGAGCGGTACAATGAGCAGTTCTTC.

This chain uses TRBV7-2 with TRBJ2-1; unclear D gene. CDR3 length: 14 residues. Looked up from germline, CDR1 is SGHTA and CDR2 is FQGNSA. V lost 5 bases and J 2 bases, leaving 10 bases between the germline ends. CDR3 protein: CASSAPETYNEQFF. The CDR3 coding sequence is TGTGCCAGCAGCGCCCCGGAAACCTACAATGAGCAGTTCTTC. The full variable domain, completed using reference TRBV7-2 and TRBJ2-1, is GAGVSQSPSNKVTEKGKDVELRCDPISGHTALYWYRQSLGQGLEFLIYFQGNSAPDKSGLPSDRFSAERTGGSVSTLTIQRTQQEDSAVYLCASSAPETYNEQFFGPGTRLTVL.

The chain uses TRBV5-1 and TRBJ2-7, with TRBD1 as a possible D gene (5 bases). V was cut by 2 bases and J by 3 bases, with 12 bases left in between. From germline, CDR1 is SGHRS and CDR2 YFSETQ. This CDR3 has 14 amino acids. The DNA of the CDR3 is TGCGCCAGCAGCTTCTGGTCCGACAGCTACGAGCAGTACTTC. Its protein is CASSFWSDSYEQYF.

The chain uses TRBV10-1 and TRBJ2-1; D unresolved. V lost 4 bases and J lost 1, with 11 bases in between. The CDR3 is 15 amino acids. Germline CDR1 WNHNN, CDR2 SYGVQD (reference sequence). As DNA, the CDR3 is TGCGCCAGCAGTGGTACTTCCACTTCCTACAATGAGCAGTTCTTC. It yields the protein CASSGTSTSYNEQFF.

The chain has TRBV6-1 and TRBJ1-3; D remains ambiguous. The V and J ends lost 8 bases and 0 bases respectively, with 17 bases between them. The CDR3 runs to 16 residues. CDR1 is MNHNS, CDR2 SASEGT, per germline. Here the CDR3 reads CASYEARVSSGNTIYF. DNA for the CDR3: TGTGCCAGCTATGAAGCTAGGGTCTCCTCTGGAAACACCATATATTTT.

Regarding this clone: Within the sample, other DNA sequences also encode this same CDR3. The V call is TRBV27, the J call TRBJ1-2; D perhaps matches TRBD1 (5 bases). Germline V gene data show CDR1 as MNHEY and CDR2 as SMNVEV (reference sequence). Trimming pared 6 bases from V and 5 bases from J, leaving 25 bases between. The CDR3 is 17 residues long. For the CDR3, the DNA is TGTGCCAGCAGCCCGACGGGGCAAAGACGGGGAAGGTATGGCTACACCTTC. It is translated as CASSPTGQRRGRYGYTF.

The J gene is TRBJ2-5, the V gene TRBV25-1; D possibly corresponds to TRBD2 (6 bases). V was trimmed by 3 bases and J by 11 bases, leaving 19 bases between them. This CDR3 is 14 amino acids long. The germline V gene has CDR1 MGHDK and CDR2 SYGVNS. CDR3 sequence (DNA): TGTGCCAGCAGTGATCCCGGACTGGGCGGGGAGCAGTACTTC. This sequence encodes CASSDPGLGGEQYF.

CDR3 bases: TGTGCCAGCAGCGTAGATGTTCTGAATGAGCAGTTCTTC. Protein sequence: CASSVDVLNEQFF. The rearrangement links TRBV9 to TRBJ2-1, with unresolved D. The germline gives CDR1 SGDLS, CDR2 YYNGEE. CDR3 length: 13 residues. V lost 0 bases to trimming and J lost 7 bases, with 8 bases between them.

The chain couples TRBV7-2 to TRBJ1-3; no definite D call. Trimming cost V 4 bases and J 4 bases, with 14 bases left between them. Germline lookup yields CDR1 SGHTA and CDR2 FQGNSA. The CDR3 consists of 15 residues. CDR3 DNA sequence: TGTGCCAGCAGCTGGGAACGGGGAATCGGAAACACCATATATTTT. Encoded protein: CASSWERGIGNTIYF.

The rearrangement links TRBV6-1 to TRBJ2-7; a weak D match, TRBD1 (5 bases). V was clipped by 2 bases and J by 1 base, with 12 bases between them. Germline V lookup: CDR1 MNHNS, CDR2 SASEGT. The CDR3 sequence is 15 residues long. The CDR3 region is CASSERLGASYEQYF. Here the CDR3 DNA reads TGTGCCAGCAGTGAACGCTTAGGGGCATCCTACGAGCAGTACTTC.

V is TRBV9 and J is TRBJ2-1, with TRBD2 identical over 7 bases. This CDR3 region has 18 residues. V trimming: 0 bases; J trimming: 0 bases; junction bases outside the gene matches: 9. Germline V gene sequence: CDR1 SGDLS, CDR2 YYNGEE. CDR3 nucleotide sequence: TGTGCCAGCAGCGTAGGTGGGACTACCTTGAGCTCCTACAATGAGCAGTTCTTC. Translated: CASSVGGTTLSSYNEQFF.

The chain joins TRBV28 to TRBJ2-1; D unresolved. V was trimmed by 9 bases and J by 7 bases, leaving 13 bases between them. The CDR3 consists of 12 residues. From germline, CDR1 is MDHEN and CDR2 SYDVKM. CDR3 residues: CASGVFRNEQFF. The DNA for the CDR3 is TGTGCCAGTGGGGTATTTAGGAATGAGCAGTTCTTC.

The V call is TRBV7-9, the J call TRBJ1-1, with D tentatively TRBD1 (6 bases). Between the trimmed V and J ends, which lost 2 bases and 5 bases, there was a span of 18 bases. The length of the CDR3 is 16 residues. Germline V lookup: CDR1 SEHNR, CDR2 FQNEAQ (reference sequence). As DNA, the CDR3 is TGTGCCAGCAGCTTATATGCATTTGGGGGCGAAACTGAAGCTTTCTTT. Translation: CASSLYAFGGETEAFF. Complete variable domain (other parts from reference TRBV7-9 and TRBJ1-1): DTGVSQNPRHKITKRGQNVTFRCDPISEHNRLYWYRQTLGQGPEFLTYFQNEAQLEKSRLLSDRFSAERPKGSFSTLEIQRTEQGDSAMYLCASSLYAFGGETEAFFGQGTRLTVV.

The chain uses TRBV19 and TRBJ1-1; a weak D match, TRBD1 (5 bases). This CDR3 region has 14 residues. V gave up 7 bases and J gave up 5 bases, with 17 bases separating them. Germline V gives CDR1 LNHDA, CDR2 SQIVND (reference sequence). In DNA, the CDR3 is TGTGCCAGTACCACCGGGCAGGGCCGGACTGAAGCTTTCTTT. Protein: CASTTGQGRTEAFF.

The chain links TRBV2 to TRBJ1-6; D might be TRBD1 (5 bases). This CDR3 comprises 11 residues. V was cut by 10 bases and J by 7 bases, with 8 bases left in between. Germline CDR1 is SNHLY and CDR2 is FYNNEI. This CDR3 is CATGGNSPLHF. CDR3 DNA sequence: TGTGCCACCGGGGGAAATTCACCCCTCCACTTT. The variable domain in full, completed from reference TRBV2 and TRBJ1-6, reads EPEVTQTPSHQVTQMGQEVILRCVPISNHLYFYWYRQILGQKVEFLVSFYNNEISEKSEIFDDQFSVERPDGSNFTLKIRSTKLEDSAMYFCATGGNSPLHFGNGTRLTVT.

Concerning this clone itself: Distinct nucleotide sequences in the sample also encode this CDR3. This sequence joins TRBV2 and TRBJ2-3; D gene uncertain. The ends were cut back, 8 bases at V and 2 bases at J, with 5 bases in the middle. Germline lookup yields CDR1 SNHLY and CDR2 FYNNEI. This CDR3 region has 11 residues. CDR3 DNA: TGTGCCAGCCGATACACAGATACGCAGTATTTT. Encoded protein: CASRYTDTQYF.